One and the same sample provided the 5 T cell receptor beta chains below, sequenced in a study of T cell responses to AZD1222 COVID-19 vaccine. Generated by immunoSEQ multiplex PCR, the TCRdb table keeps only in-frame clones and is missing some. Here the sample spans about 100,000 clones, 70% to 90% being singletons. The sequencing used peripheral blood, collected on day 0 of AZD1222 vaccination. The source of these receptors is an adult in good health.

V usage is TRBV10-1 and J usage is TRBJ1-4, with D possibly matching TRBD1 (5 bases). The germline V gene encodes CDR1 WNHNN and CDR2 SYGVQD (reference sequence). Trimming pared 2 bases from V and 8 bases from J, leaving 15 bases between. This CDR3 region has 15 residues. The CDR3 DNA follows: TGCGCCAGCAGTGAGAAGAGGGGTTGTTGCGAAAAACTGTTTTTT. It yields the protein CASSEKRGCCEKLFF.

This chain links TRBV6-2 or TRBV6-3 with TRBJ1-1; the D gene is possibly TRBD1 (6 bases). The CDR3 extends over 14 amino acids. CDR1 and CDR2 (germline): MNHEY, SVGEGT. V lost 6 bases, J lost 6 bases, and 17 bases lay in between. CDR3 amino acids: CASSPLGGASEAFF. CDR3 sequence (DNA): TGTGCCAGCAGCCCCCTTGGGGGGGCCTCTGAAGCTTTCTTT.

In this sample, this clone turned up a few times. The chain couples TRBV14 to TRBJ2-1; 8 positions match TRBD2. The trim removed 4 bases at V and 7 bases at J, leaving 9 bases unmatched. Looked up from germline, CDR1 is SGHDN and CDR2 is FVKESK. The length of the CDR3 is 15 residues. CDR3 bases: TGTGCCAGCAGCCTGGGACTAGGGAACAAGAATGAGCAGTTCTTC. It codes for CASSLGLGNKNEQFF.

The chain recombines TRBV4-3 with TRBJ1-2; D perhaps matches TRBD1 (6 bases). Between the trimmed V and J ends, which lost 1 base and 6 bases, there was a span of 12 bases. Germline lookup yields CDR1 LGHNA and CDR2 YSLEER. The CDR3 contains 14 residues. The CDR3 here is CASSQGQVLDGYTF. In DNA, the CDR3 is TGCGCCAGCAGCCAAGGACAGGTACTGGATGGCTACACCTTC.

This rearrangement joins TRBV4-2 to TRBJ2-3, with 7 bases matching TRBD2. This CDR3 has 15 residues. With V trimmed by 1 base and J by 6 bases, 7 bases remained unmatched. Germline assignment: CDR1 LGHNA and CDR2 YNFKEQ. The CDR3 sequence: CASSQVGRGGDTQYF. CDR3 sequence (DNA): TGTGCCAGCAGCCAAGTAGGGCGGGGAGGGGATACGCAGTATTTT.